A selection of T cell receptor beta chains follows, all from one sample in a study of patients and donors after allogeneic stem cell transplantation. TCRdb itself ran the RT-PCR reads through MiXCR, one entry per CDR3 protein. The profile shows some 960,000 distinct CDR3 sequences, approximately 18% of them singletons. The sample taken for sequencing was blood, either unsorted or a sorted T cell fraction (not recorded which). Receptor source: a human donor who was either an allogeneic HSCT recipient or a stem cell or donor lymphocyte infusion donor (not recorded which). It is not recorded whose cells these are; they may come from a transplant donor. Both conserved end residues are part of each CDR3. Each record gives: clone size, J gene, D gene, V gene, CDR3 protein, CDR3 DNA. A D gene is named only where the DNA matches it firmly. The size of a clone is reported for some rows only, either as once, few or many, or as a class for expanded clones.

>-|TRBJ2-7|TRBD2|TRBV7-6
CASSPGTRFEQYF
TGTGCCAGCAGTCCCGGGACTAGGTTCGAGCAGTACTTC
>-|TRBJ2-1|-|TRBV7-6
CASSPAGQTYNEQFF
TGTGCCAGCAGCCCTGCAGGACAGACCTACAATGAGCAGTTCTTC
>many|TRBJ2-7|-|TRBV12-3/TRBV12-4
CASSFAGTYEQYF
TGCGCCAGCAGCTTTGCAGGGACCTACGAGCAGTACTTC
>few|TRBJ2-1|-|TRBV6-2/TRBV6-3
CASSPKHWGDEQFF
TGTGCCAGCAGTCCAAAACACTGGGGGGATGAGCAGTTCTTC
>-|TRBJ1-1|-|TRBV5-1
CASSLEWGVGTEAFF
TGCGCCAGCAGCTTGGAATGGGGGGTGGGCACTGAAGCTTTCTTT
>few|TRBJ2-2|-|TRBV5-1
CASSPGRGRGNAGELFF
TGCGCCAGCAGCCCCGGCAGGGGACGGGGTAACGCCGGGGAGCTGTTTTTT
>few|TRBJ1-2|-|TRBV30
CAWSPPGYTF
TGTGCCTGGAGTCCACCCGGCTACACCTTC
>few|TRBJ2-2|-|TRBV29-1
CSAWRTGELFF
TGCAGCGCCTGGCGTACCGGGGAGCTGTTTTTT
>few|TRBJ2-4|-|TRBV20-1
CSATPLGGAGDIQYF
TGCAGTGCTACCCCTCTGGGCGGGGCTGGCGACATTCAGTACTTC
>few|TRBJ2-2|-|TRBV20-1
CSARDNTGELFF
TGCAGTGCGCGGGACAACACCGGGGAGCTGTTTTTT
>-|TRBJ2-5|-|TRBV6-2/TRBV6-3
CASSPYRNQETQYF
TGTGCCAGCAGTCCATACAGGAACCAAGAGACCCAGTACTTC
>once|TRBJ2-1|-|TRBV5-6
CASSFRQAGNEQFF
TGTGCCAGCAGTTTTAGACAGGCGGGGAATGAGCAGTTCTTC
>few|TRBJ2-3|-|TRBV10-3
CATTRQGDTQYF
TGTGCCACCACCCGGCAGGGGGATACGCAGTATTTT
>few|TRBJ2-5|TRBD2|TRBV5-1
CASSPQAGVFQETQYF
TGCGCCAGCAGCCCCCAGGCGGGGGTGTTCCAAGAGACCCAGTACTTC
>once|TRBJ2-3|TRBD2|TRBV6-5
CASSSSSGREVDTQYF
TGTGCCAGCAGTTCCTCTAGCGGGAGAGAAGTAGATACGCAGTATTTT
>-|TRBJ2-7|-|TRBV7-9
CASSLRQGRDHEQYF
TGTGCCAGCAGCTTGCGACAGGGGAGGGACCACGAGCAGTACTTC
>-|TRBJ1-2|-|TRBV25-1
CASSEMGSNYGYTF
TGTGCCAGCAGTGAGATGGGATCTAACTATGGCTACACCTTC
>-|TRBJ2-2|-|TRBV2
CASRGEHTGELFF
TGTGCCAGCAGGGGGGAGCACACCGGGGAGCTGTTTTTT
>many|TRBJ2-7|-|TRBV5-5
CASSLEASGYEQQYF
TGTGCCAGCAGCTTGGAGGCCTCCGGGTATGAGCAGCAGTACTTC
>-|TRBJ2-4|-|TRBV12-3/TRBV12-4
CASSTRVGNQYF
TGTGCCAGCAGTACGCGGGTGGGAAATCAGTACTTC
>-|TRBJ2-7|TRBD2|TRBV5-1
CASSLTGGLVEQYF
TGCGCCAGCAGCTTGACGGGAGGGCTTGTCGAGCAGTACTTC
>-|TRBJ2-7|TRBD2|TRBV6-1
CASSPTTYWTSGRKLSYEQYF
TGTGCCAGCAGTCCGACAACCTACTGGACTAGCGGGAGGAAGCTGTCCTACGAGCAGTACTTC
>few|TRBJ2-1|TRBD2|TRBV24-1
CATSDLRGSGSNNEQFF
TGTGCCACCAGTGATTTGCGTGGGAGCGGGAGTAACAATGAGCAGTTCTTC
>-|TRBJ2-7|-|TRBV7-9
CASSRRGRDFYEQYF
TGTGCCAGCAGCCGCAGGGGCCGAGACTTCTACGAGCAGTACTTC
>few|TRBJ2-1|-|TRBV9
CASSPPNGLSSYNEQFF
TGTGCCAGCAGCCCACCCAACGGGTTAAGCTCCTACAATGAGCAGTTCTTC
>few|TRBJ2-2|TRBD2|TRBV12-3/TRBV12-4
CASSPGLVVPGELFF
TGTGCCAGCAGTCCGGGACTAGTTGTGCCCGGGGAGCTGTTTTTT
>-|TRBJ2-1|-|TRBV29-1
CSVVEVSYNEQFF
TGCAGCGTTGTGGAAGTCAGCTACAATGAGCAGTTCTTC
>few|TRBJ1-1|TRBD1|TRBV5-6
CASSLTGTGGHTEAFF
TGTGCCAGCAGCCTAACCGGGACAGGGGGTCATACTGAAGCTTTCTTT
>-|TRBJ2-7|TRBD2|TRBV12-3/TRBV12-4
CASRLAGVVYEQYF
TGTGCCAGCAGGCTAGCGGGAGTTGTATACGAGCAGTACTTC
>few|TRBJ2-3|-|TRBV20-1
CSARDRPGKGGTQYF
TGCAGTGCTAGAGATAGGCCAGGGAAAGGTGGTACGCAGTATTTT
>-|TRBJ2-1|TRBD2|TRBV9
CASSVGQLAGASKQFF
TGTGCCAGCAGCGTAGGACAGCTAGCGGGGGCCTCCAAGCAGTTCTTC
>-|TRBJ1-2|-|TRBV7-9
CASSLEAGSSYGYTF
TGTGCCAGCAGCTTAGAGGCAGGTTCCAGCTATGGCTACACCTTC
>-|TRBJ1-1|TRBD1|TRBV3-1
CASSQLDRGGEAFF
TGTGCCAGCAGCCAATTGGACAGGGGTGGTGAAGCTTTCTTT
>few|TRBJ2-3|TRBD2|TRBV29-1
CSVAGLAGGKRDTQYF
TGCAGCGTTGCGGGGCTAGCGGGGGGTAAGAGAGATACGCAGTATTTT
>few|TRBJ2-1|TRBD2|TRBV20-1
CSAKLAGSVNEQFF
TGCAGTGCTAAATTAGCGGGGAGCGTCAATGAGCAGTTCTTC
>few|TRBJ1-1|-|TRBV29-1
CSVDRQGKTEAFF
TGCAGCGTTGATCGGCAGGGTAAGACTGAAGCTTTCTTT
>few|TRBJ2-1|TRBD1|TRBV5-6
CASSLPTGDYNEQFF
TGTGCCAGCAGCTTGCCAACAGGGGACTACAATGAGCAGTTCTTC
>few|TRBJ2-3|-|TRBV11-1
CASSLQTPQGDTQYF
TGTGCCAGCAGCCTCCAGACTCCCCAGGGAGATACGCAGTATTTT
>-|TRBJ1-4|-|TRBV14
CASSGSSTGRRYEKLFF
TGTGCCAGCAGCGGATCGAGTACGGGGCGGAGGTATGAAAAACTGTTTTTT
>-|TRBJ1-3|-|TRBV27
CASSFRGLSGNTIYF
TGTGCCAGCAGTTTCAGGGGCCTCTCTGGAAACACCATATATTTT
>-|TRBJ1-4|TRBD1|TRBV29-1
CSVVTGETEKLFF
TGCAGCGTTGTCACAGGGGAAACAGAAAAACTGTTTTTT
>few|TRBJ2-3|TRBD2|TRBV5-1
CASSYLRGGTDTQYF
TGCGCCAGCAGTTACTTGCGGGGGGGCACAGATACGCAGTATTTT
>-|TRBJ2-1|-|TRBV11-3
CASSLDRGDYNEQFF
TGTGCCAGCAGCTTAGACAGGGGGGATTACAATGAGCAGTTCTTC
>few|TRBJ1-2|TRBD1|TRBV20-1
CSAKGQSPRF
TGCAGTGCTAAGGGACAGTCCCCAAGGTTC
>-|TRBJ2-7|TRBD2|TRBV15
CATSRGGLETYEQYF
TGTGCCACCAGCAGAGGTGGACTAGAGACCTACGAGCAGTACTTC
>-|TRBJ2-7|TRBD1|TRBV25-1
CASSSWTGIGEQYF
TGTGCCAGCAGTTCCTGGACAGGGATCGGCGAGCAGTACTTC
>-|TRBJ2-3|-|TRBV4-3
CASRAKVVTSGVQYF
TGCGCCAGCAGAGCCAAGGTGGTAACGAGTGGGGTTCAGTATTTT